This T cell receptor beta chain came from a study of T cell changes during pregnancy in multiple sclerosis. In germline, CDR1 is SGHNT, CDR2 YENEEA. This CDR3 contains 15 residues. V was clipped by 5 bases and J by 4 bases; unmatched bases: 5. Clones were read by immunoSEQ multiplex PCR, and TCRdb kept only the in-frame ones, dropping some. The sample carries over 45,000 clones, roughly 92% recorded once. The TCR was taken from a female donor in good health, enrolled as a control in a pregnancy study. This sequence joins TRBV11-3 and TRBJ2-1, with 10 bases that match TRBD1. Source: CD4+ T cells from peripheral blood mononuclear cells, taken in the second trimester of pregnancy. This CDR3 reads CASSQPGQGYNEQFF. CDR3 nucleotides: TGTGCCAGCAGCCAACCGGGACAGGGGTACAATGAGCAGTTCTTC.